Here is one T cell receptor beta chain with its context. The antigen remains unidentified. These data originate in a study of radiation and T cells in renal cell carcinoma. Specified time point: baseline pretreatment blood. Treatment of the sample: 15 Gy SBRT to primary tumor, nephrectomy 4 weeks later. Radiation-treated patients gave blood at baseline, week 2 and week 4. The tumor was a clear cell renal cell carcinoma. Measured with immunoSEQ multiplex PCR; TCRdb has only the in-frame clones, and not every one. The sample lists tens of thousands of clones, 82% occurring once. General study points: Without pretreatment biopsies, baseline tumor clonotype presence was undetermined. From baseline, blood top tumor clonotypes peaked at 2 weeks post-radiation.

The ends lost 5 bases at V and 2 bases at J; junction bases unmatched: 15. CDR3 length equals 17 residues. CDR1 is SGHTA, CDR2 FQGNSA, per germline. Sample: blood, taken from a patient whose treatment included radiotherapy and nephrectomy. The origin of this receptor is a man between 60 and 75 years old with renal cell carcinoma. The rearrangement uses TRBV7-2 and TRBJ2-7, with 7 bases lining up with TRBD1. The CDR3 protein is CASSLMTWTGIPYEQYF. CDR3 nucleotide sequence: TGTGCCAGCAGCCTGATGACCTGGACAGGAATACCCTACGAGCAGTACTTC.